This TCR beta chain came from a study of beta chain features in type 1 diabetes. Each sorted fraction was over 95% pure. As regards this clone: What it recognizes is unknown.

General observations from the study: Among patients, naive, central memory and Treg TCRB repertoires appeared more similar than among healthy donors. Whether TCRB rearrangement is influenced by HLA type went unresolved here. Researchers report that Type 1 diabetes patients had moderately but significantly shorter TCRB CDR3s across all four CD4+ subsets.

Expressed TCRB transcripts were sequenced because the entire RNA isolate underwent reverse transcription. The table came from immunoSEQ multiplex PCR; TCRdb's copy has only in-frame clones and leaves some out. The sample yields around 280,000 clones, approximately 16% seen once. Material for sequencing was naive CD4+ T cells from blood. The sequence derives from a man aged 18 to 29 with type 1 diabetes.

The CDR3 sequence: CASTGRSYEQYF. The CDR3 nucleotides read TGTGCCAGCACGGGTCGGTCCTACGAGCAGTACTTC. This chain links TRBV2 with TRBJ2-7; D is unresolved. The CDR3 covers 12 residues. The germline CDR1 and CDR2 sequences are SNHLY and FYNNEI. Trimming pared 7 bases from V and 1 base from J, leaving 8 bases between. The whole variable domain, remainder taken from reference TRBV2 and TRBJ2-7, is EPEVTQTPSHQVTQMGQEVILRCVPISNHLYFYWYRQILGQKVEFLVSFYNNEISEKSEIFDDQFSVERPDGSNFTLKIRSTKLEDSAMYFCASTGRSYEQYFGPGTRLTVT.